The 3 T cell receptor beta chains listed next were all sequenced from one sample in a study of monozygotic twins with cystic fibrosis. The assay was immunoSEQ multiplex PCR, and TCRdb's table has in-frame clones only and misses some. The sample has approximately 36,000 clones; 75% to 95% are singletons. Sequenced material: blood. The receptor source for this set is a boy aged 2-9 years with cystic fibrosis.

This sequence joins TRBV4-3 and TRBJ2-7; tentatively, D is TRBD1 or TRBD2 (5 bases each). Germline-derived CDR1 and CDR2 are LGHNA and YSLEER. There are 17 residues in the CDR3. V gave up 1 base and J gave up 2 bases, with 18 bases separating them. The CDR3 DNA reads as TGCGCCAGCAGCCAAGTAAGCGGCAGGGAGTTGGCCTACGAGCAGTACTTC. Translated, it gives CASSQVSGRELAYEQYF.

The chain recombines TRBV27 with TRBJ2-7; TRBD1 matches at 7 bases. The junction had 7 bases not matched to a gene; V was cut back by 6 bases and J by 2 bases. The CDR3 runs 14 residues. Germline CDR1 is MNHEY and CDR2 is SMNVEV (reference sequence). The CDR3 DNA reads TGTGCCAGCAGGGCCCGGGACAGTCCCTACGAGCAGTACTTC. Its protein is CASRARDSPYEQYF.

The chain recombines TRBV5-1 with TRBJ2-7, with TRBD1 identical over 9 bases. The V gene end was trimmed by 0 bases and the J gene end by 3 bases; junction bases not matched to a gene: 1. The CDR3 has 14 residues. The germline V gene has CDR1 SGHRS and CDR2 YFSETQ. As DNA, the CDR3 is TGCGCCAGCAGCTTGGAGACAGGGGGCTACGAGCAGTACTTC. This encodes CASSLETGGYEQYF.